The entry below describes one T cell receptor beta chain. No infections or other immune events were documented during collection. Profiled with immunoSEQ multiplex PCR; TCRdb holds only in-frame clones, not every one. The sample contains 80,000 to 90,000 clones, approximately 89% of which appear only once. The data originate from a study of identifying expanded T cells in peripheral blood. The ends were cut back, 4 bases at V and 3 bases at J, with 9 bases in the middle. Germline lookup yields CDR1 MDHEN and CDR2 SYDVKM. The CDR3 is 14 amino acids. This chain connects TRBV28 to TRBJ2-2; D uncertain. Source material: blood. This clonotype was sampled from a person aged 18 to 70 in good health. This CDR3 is CASSSLSYTGELFF. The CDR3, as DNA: TGTGCCAGCAGTTCCCTCTCGTACACCGGGGAGCTGTTTTTT.